The T cell receptor (beta chain) described here comes from a study of post-analysis software for immune sequencing data. Study-wide findings and caveats: Batch-mates among the samples co-clustered strongly by F measure. Patients used about five TRBV segments, including TRBV5-6, TRBV5-1 and TRBV20-1, more often than controls. In multiple sclerosis, normalized Chao1 diversity was significantly below that of controls.

The V gene end was trimmed by 5 bases and the J gene end by 1 base; junction bases not matched to a gene: 11. Germline V gene data show CDR1 as SGDLS and CDR2 as YYNGEE. The CDR3 extends over 19 amino acids. Sequencing libraries made from TCR beta cDNA carried unique molecular identifiers. About 500,000 cDNA molecules came from 1 to 10 million T cells. From the PCR reads, TCRdb called clonotypes with MiXCR, one entry per CDR3 protein. The sample has about 820,000 distinct CDR3 sequences, approximately 50% seen once. As for this clonotype: Its cognate antigen is unknown.

The chain employs TRBV9 and TRBJ2-1; 14 nucleotides align to TRBD2. The specimen sequenced was blood. This TCR was recovered from a girl between 10 and 17 years old with multiple sclerosis. CDR3 DNA: TGTGCCAGCAGTGCTACCGGGACTAGCGGGAGTGGGTCCTACAATGAGCAGTTCTTC. This sequence encodes CASSATGTSGSGSYNEQFF.